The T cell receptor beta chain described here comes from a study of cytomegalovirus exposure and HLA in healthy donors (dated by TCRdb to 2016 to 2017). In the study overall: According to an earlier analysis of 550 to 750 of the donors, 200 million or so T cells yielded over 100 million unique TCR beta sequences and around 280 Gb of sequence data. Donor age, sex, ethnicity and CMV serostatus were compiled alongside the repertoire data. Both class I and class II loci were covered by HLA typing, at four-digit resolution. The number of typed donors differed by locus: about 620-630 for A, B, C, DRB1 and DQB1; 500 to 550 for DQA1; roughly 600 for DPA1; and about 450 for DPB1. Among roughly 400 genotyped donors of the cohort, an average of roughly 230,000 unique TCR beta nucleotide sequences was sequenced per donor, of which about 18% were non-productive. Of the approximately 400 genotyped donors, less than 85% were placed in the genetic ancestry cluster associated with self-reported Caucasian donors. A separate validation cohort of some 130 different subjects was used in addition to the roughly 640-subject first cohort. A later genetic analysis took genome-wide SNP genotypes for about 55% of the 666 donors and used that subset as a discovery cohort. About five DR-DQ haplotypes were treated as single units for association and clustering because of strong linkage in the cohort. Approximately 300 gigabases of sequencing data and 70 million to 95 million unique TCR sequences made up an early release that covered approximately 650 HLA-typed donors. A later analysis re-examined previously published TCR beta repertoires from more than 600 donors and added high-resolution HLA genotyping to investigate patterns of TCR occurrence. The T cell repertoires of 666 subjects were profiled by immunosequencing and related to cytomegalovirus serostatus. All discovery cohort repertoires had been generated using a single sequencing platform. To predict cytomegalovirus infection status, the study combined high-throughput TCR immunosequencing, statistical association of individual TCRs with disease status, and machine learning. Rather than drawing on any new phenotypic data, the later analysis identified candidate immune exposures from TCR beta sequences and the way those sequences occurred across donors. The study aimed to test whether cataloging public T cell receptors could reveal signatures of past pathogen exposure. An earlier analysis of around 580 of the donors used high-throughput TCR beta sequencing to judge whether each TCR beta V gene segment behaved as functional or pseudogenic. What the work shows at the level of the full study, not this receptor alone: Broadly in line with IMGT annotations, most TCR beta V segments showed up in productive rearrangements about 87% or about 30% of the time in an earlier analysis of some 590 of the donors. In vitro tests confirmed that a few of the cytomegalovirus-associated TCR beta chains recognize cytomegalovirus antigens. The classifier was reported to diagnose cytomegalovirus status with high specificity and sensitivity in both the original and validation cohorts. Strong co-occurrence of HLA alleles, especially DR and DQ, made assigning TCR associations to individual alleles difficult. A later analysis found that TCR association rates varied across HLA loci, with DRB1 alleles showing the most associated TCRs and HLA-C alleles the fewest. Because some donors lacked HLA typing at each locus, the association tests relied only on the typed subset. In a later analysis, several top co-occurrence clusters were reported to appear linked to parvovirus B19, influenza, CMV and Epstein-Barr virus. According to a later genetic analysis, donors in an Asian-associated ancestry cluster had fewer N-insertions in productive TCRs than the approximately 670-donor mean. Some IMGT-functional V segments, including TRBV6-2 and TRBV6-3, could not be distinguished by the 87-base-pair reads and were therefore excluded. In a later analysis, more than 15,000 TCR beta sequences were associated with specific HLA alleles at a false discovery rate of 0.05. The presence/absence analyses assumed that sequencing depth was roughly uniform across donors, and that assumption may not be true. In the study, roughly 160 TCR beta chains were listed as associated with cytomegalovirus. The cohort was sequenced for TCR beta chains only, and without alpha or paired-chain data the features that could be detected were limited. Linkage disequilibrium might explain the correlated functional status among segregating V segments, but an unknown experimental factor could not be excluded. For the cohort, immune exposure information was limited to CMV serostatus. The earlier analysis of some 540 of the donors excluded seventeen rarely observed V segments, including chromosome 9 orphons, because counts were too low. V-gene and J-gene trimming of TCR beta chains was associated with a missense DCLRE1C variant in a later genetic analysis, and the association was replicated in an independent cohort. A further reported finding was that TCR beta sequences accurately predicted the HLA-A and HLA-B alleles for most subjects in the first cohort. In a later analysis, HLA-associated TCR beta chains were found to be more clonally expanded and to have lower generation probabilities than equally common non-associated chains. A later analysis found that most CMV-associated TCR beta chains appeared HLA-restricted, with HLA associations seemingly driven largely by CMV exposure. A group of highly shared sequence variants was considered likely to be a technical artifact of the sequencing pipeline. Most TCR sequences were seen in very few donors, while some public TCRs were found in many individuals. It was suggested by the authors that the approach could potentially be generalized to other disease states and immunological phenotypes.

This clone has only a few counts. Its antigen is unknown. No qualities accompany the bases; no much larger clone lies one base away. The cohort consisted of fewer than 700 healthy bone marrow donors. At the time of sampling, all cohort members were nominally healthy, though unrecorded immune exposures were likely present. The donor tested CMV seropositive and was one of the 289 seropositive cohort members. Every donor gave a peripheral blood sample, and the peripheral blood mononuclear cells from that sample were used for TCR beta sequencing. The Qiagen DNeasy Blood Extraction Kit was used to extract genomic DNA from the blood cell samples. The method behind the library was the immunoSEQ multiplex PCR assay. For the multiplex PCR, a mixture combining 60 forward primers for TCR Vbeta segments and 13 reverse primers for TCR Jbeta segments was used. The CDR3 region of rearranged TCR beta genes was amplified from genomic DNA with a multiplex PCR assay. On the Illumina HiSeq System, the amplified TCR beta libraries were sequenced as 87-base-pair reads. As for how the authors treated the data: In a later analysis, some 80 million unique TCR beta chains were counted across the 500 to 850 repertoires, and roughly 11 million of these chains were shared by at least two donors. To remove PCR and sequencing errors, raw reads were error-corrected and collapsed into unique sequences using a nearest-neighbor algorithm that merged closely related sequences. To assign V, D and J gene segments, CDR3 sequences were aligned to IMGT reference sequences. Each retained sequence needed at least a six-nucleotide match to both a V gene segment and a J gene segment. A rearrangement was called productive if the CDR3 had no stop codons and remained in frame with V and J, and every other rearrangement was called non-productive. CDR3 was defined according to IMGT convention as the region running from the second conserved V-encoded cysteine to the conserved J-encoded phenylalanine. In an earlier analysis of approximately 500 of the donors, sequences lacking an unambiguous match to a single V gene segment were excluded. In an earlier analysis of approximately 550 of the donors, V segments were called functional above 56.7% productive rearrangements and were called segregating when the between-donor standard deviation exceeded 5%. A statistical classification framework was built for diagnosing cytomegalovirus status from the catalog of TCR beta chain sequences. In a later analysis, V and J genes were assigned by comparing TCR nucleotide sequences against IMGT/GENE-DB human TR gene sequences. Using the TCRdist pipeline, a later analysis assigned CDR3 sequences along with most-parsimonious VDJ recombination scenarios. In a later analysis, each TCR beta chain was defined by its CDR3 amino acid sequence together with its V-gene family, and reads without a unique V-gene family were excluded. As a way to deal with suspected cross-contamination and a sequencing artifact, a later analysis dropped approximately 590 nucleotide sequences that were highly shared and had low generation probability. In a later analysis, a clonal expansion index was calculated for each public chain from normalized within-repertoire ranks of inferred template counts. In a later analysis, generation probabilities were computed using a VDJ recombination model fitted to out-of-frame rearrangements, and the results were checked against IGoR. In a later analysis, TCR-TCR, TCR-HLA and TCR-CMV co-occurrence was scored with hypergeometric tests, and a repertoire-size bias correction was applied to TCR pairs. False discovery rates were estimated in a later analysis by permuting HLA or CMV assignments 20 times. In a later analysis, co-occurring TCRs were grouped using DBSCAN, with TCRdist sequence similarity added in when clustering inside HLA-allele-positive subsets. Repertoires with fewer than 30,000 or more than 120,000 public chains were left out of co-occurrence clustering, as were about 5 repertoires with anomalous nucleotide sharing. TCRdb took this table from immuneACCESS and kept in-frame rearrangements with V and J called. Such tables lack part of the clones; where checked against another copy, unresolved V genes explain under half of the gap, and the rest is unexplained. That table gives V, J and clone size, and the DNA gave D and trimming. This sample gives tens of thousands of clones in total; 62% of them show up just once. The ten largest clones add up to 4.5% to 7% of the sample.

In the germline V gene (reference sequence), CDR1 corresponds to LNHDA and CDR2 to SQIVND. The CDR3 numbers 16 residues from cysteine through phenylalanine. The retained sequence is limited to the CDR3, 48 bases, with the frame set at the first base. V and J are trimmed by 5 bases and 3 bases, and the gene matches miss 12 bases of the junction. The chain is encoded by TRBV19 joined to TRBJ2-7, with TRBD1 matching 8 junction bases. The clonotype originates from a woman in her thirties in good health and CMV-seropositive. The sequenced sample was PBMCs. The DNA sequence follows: TGTGCCAGTAGTTCCTCATGGGACAGGTCGATCTACGAGCAGTACTTC. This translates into CASSSSWDRSIYEQYF. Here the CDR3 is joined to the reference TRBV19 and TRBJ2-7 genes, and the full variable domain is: DGGITQSPKYLFRKEGQNVTLSCEQNLNHDAMYWYRQDPGQGLRLIYYSQIVNDFQKGDIAEGYSVSREKKESFPLTVTSAQKNPTAFYLCASSSSWDRSIYEQYFGPGTRLTVT.